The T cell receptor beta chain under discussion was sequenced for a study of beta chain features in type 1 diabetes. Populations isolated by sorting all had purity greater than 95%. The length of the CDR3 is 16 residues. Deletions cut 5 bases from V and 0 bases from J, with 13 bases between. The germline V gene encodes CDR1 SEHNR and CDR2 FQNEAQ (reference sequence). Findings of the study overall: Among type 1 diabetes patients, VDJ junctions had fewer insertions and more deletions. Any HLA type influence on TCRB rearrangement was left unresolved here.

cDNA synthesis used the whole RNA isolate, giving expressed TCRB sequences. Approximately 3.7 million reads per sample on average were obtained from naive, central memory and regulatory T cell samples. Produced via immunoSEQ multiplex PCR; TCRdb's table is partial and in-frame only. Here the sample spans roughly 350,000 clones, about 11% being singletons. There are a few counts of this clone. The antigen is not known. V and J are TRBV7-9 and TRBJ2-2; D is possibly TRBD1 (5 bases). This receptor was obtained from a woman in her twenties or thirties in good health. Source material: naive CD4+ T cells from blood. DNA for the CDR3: TGTGCCAGCAGCCAAGCTGGGGCCTCGAACACCGGGGAGCTGTTTTTT. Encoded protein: CASSQAGASNTGELFF.